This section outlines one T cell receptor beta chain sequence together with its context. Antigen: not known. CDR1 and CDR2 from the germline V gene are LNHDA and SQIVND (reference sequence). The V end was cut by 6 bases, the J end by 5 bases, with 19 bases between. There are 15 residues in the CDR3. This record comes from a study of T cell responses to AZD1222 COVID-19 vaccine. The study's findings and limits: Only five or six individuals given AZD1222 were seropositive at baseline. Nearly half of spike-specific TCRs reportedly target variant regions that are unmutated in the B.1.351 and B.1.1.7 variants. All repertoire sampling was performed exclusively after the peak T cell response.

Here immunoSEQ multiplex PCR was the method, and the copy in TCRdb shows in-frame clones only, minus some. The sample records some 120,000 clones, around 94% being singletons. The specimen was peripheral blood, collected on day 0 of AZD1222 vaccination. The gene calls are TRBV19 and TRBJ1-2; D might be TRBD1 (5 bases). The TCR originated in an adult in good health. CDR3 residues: CASRDPTVPPYGYTF. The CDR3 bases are TGTGCCAGTAGGGACCCGACAGTTCCGCCATATGGCTACACCTTC.